This T cell receptor (beta chain) came from a study of blood T cell repertoires in COVID-19. Study-wide background: Whether acute or convalescent, the COVID-19 samples came from the United States, Italy and Spain. PBMCs, B-cell-depleted T cells, or T cells provided the cDNA or gDNA that made up the material.

V lost 3 bases, J lost 5 bases, and 23 bases lay in between. Germline CDR1 and CDR2: LNHDA and SQIVND (reference sequence). The CDR3 has 18 amino acids. Source study methods: Reference gene primer amplification in the assay estimated nucleated cell counts. Clones were read by immunoSEQ multiplex PCR, and TCRdb kept only the in-frame ones, dropping some. V, J and clone size are those of that table, while D and trimming were read from the DNA. This sample has around 77,000 clones, with over 60% found just once. Source material: peripheral blood. The receptor was isolated from a woman aged 80 or over with active or convalescent COVID-19. V gene TRBV19 combines with J gene TRBJ1-3, with D unclear. The CDR3 DNA reads as TGTGCCAGTAGTATGAAAGGGAGGACGGACCACTCGCGAAACACCATATATTTT. Protein sequence: CASSMKGRTDHSRNTIYF.